This T cell receptor (beta chain) was documented in a study of blood T cells in healthy people across ages. Study details: Researchers report that template switching captured about one barcoded beta molecule per two T cells.

The authors isolated at least 7 million PBMCs per sample. A remark on this clonotype: Its antigen is currently unknown.

A second roughly 6 to 11 cycle PCR used barcoded and J-beta primers. TCRdb fed the 5' RACE reads into MiXCR, producing one record per CDR3 protein. This sample yields just over 800,000 distinct CDR3 sequences, of which 60% to 80% are seen a single time; 25% to 35% belongs to the top ten. Germline CDR1 LGHNA, CDR2 YNFKEQ. V lost 1 base and J lost 11, with 20 bases in between. The CDR3 length is 15 residues. Whole-study findings and limits: A strong correlation between TCR beta diversity and naive T cell percentage was seen. Observed TCR beta diversity per million T cells went down as age went up. This fall followed a roughly linear course with age.

Sequencing was carried out using blood. The chain joins TRBV4-2 to TRBJ2-5; unclear D gene. This sequence originates from a man aged 25-45 years in good health. In nucleotides, the CDR3 is TGTGCCAGCAGCCAAGGGTTAAAAGGCGTCTCGGAGCAGTACTTC. Translation: CASSQGLKGVSEQYF.